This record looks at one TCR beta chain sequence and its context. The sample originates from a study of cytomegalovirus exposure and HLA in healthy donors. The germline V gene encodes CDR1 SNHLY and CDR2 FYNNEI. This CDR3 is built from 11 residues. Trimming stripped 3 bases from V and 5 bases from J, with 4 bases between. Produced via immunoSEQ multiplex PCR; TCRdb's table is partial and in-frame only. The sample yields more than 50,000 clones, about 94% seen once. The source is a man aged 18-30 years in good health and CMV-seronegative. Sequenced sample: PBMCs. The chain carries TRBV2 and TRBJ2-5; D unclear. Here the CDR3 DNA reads TGTGCCAGCAGTGACGAGGAGACCCAGTACTTC. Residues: CASSDEETQYF.